This TCR beta chain came from a study of OX40 agonist ivuxolimab in advanced cancers. Measured with immunoSEQ multiplex PCR; TCRdb has only the in-frame clones, and not every one. The profile shows about 83,000 clones, approximately 84% of them singletons. Sequenced here: CD4+ or CD8+ T cells sorted from blood, sampled in a trial of the OX40 agonist ivuxolimab. The TCR sequence derives from an adult with an advanced solid tumor such as melanoma, head and neck, liver or kidney cancer.

CDR3 sequence: CASSKDMVRSNQPQHF. The DNA of the CDR3 is TGTGCCAGCAGTAAAGACATGGTCCGGAGCAATCAGCCCCAGCATTTT. The chain carries TRBV2 and TRBJ1-5, with unresolved D. Trimming took off 5 bases at V and 1 base at J, with 15 bases between the two ends. CDR1 and CDR2 (germline): SNHLY, FYNNEI. The CDR3 sequence is 16 residues long. The full variable domain, rest sourced from reference TRBV2 and TRBJ1-5, is EPEVTQTPSHQVTQMGQEVILRCVPISNHLYFYWYRQILGQKVEFLVSFYNNEISEKSEIFDDQFSVERPDGSNFTLKIRSTKLEDSAMYFCASSKDMVRSNQPQHFGDGTRLSIL.